These 24 T cell receptor beta chains came from one sample sequenced in a study of T cells in localized non-small cell lung cancer. Data came from immunoSEQ multiplex PCR; TCRdb stores just in-frame clones and leaves some out. The sample holds roughly 1,700 clones, roughly a quarter seen once. The sequencing here drew on normal lung tissue next to the tumor, taken before any cancer treatment. The origin of the receptors is an older female donor with stage II squamous cell lung carcinoma.

V usage is TRBV28 and J usage is TRBJ1-4; D is ambiguous. This CDR3 comprises 14 residues. Germline CDR1 reads MDHEN; CDR2 reads SYDVKM. The V gene lost 2 bases and the J gene lost 4 bases, with 8 bases spanning the gap. The CDR3 DNA follows: TGTGCCAGCAGTTTACCCCGAGATAATGAAAAACTGTTTTTT. It codes for CASSLPRDNEKLFF.

This chain links TRBV11-3 with TRBJ2-2, with TRBD1 as a possible D gene (5 bases). Trimming shortened V by 1 base and J by 4 bases, and 7 bases separated the two germline ends. Germline lookup yields CDR1 SGHNT and CDR2 YENEEA. The CDR3 loop spans 14 amino acids. The CDR3 nucleotides are TGTGCCAGCAGCTTAGGACAGACCACCGGGGAGCTGTTTTTT. This sequence encodes CASSLGQTTGELFF.

This clone is large. This chain uses TRBV9 with TRBJ2-7; weak D call: TRBD2 (5 bases). Trimming removed 5 bases from V and 6 bases from J, with 12 bases in between. Looked up from germline, CDR1 is SGDLS and CDR2 is YYNGEE. This CDR3 contains 12 residues. The CDR3 loop is CASREGMGEQYV. CDR3 coding DNA: TGTGCCAGCAGAGAGGGAATGGGCGAGCAGTACGTC.

This clone was picked up a small number of times. The chain employs TRBV11-3 and TRBJ1-6, with D possibly TRBD1 on 6 matching bases. Germline V gene data show CDR1 as SGHNT and CDR2 as YENEEA. The CDR3 is made up of 15 amino acids. V gave up 2 bases and J gave up 8 bases, with 13 bases separating them. CDR3 sequence: CASSLLYREHSPLHF. The DNA of the CDR3 is TGTGCCAGCAGCTTATTGTACAGGGAACATTCACCCCTCCACTTT.

This clone is judged medium-sized. The chain uses TRBV7-4 and TRBJ1-4; D might be TRBD1 (5 bases). Germline assignment: CDR1 SGHVT and CDR2 SQSDAQ. The CDR3 covers 13 residues. V lost 2 bases and J lost 12, with 13 bases in between. In DNA, the CDR3 is TGTGCCAGCAGCTTAACAGGAAGGGGAGAACTGTTTTTT. It specifies CASSLTGRGELFF.

This clone was detected only a few times. The rearrangement links TRBV6-8 to TRBJ2-7; D might be TRBD1 (8 bases). CDR3 size: 13 residues. Trimming shortened V by 10 bases and J by 6 bases, and 19 bases separated the two germline ends. The germline V gene encodes CDR1 MNHGY and CDR2 SAAAGT. The CDR3 spells CAISITGGGEQYF. The CDR3 bases are TGTGCCATCAGCATCACAGGGGGGGGCGAGCAGTACTTC.

This clone came up a few times. One end of the junction is discordant with germline, which a read error may explain. The J gene is TRBJ2-5, the V gene TRBV13, with TRBD2 identical over 9 bases. CDR1 and CDR2 (germline): PRHDT, FYEKMQ (reference sequence). The CDR3 length is 15 residues. The CDR3 DNA reads as TGTGCCAGCAGTTTAGCGGGGGCCATCCAAGAGACCCAGTACTTC. Translated: CASSLAGAIQETQYF. Complete variable domain (other parts from reference TRBV13 and TRBJ2-5): AAGVIQSPRHLIKEKRETATLKCYPIPRHDTVYWYQQGPGQDPQFLISFYEKMQSDKGSIPDRFSAQQFSDYHSELNMSSLELGDSALYFCASSLAGAIQETQYFGPGTRLLVL.

The rearrangement uses TRBV29-1 and TRBJ1-2; 9 nucleotides line up with TRBD1. This CDR3 is 15 amino acids long. The germline gives CDR1 SQVTM, CDR2 ANQGSEA. Trimming removed 3 bases from V and 0 bases from J; junction bases left unmatched: 5. The CDR3 bases are TGCAGCGTTGAGGGGGACAGGGAGTCTAACTATGGCTACACCTTC. This encodes CSVEGDRESNYGYTF.

This clone was seen more than once but under ten times. This chain links TRBV11-3 with TRBJ1-1; 7 nucleotides align to TRBD1. With 8 bases clipped from V and 2 bases from J, the junction kept 8 bases outside the gene matches. The CDR3 has 14 residues. CDR1 and CDR2 (germline): SGHNT, YENEEA. This CDR3 is CASGEQGPNTEAFF. As DNA, the CDR3 is TGTGCCAGCGGCGAACAGGGGCCAAACACTGAAGCTTTCTTT.

By sample fraction, this clone is medium-sized (0.01 to 0.1%). The rearrangement uses TRBV11-3 and TRBJ1-2; 7 positions match TRBD1. Germline lookup yields CDR1 SGHNT and CDR2 YENEEA. Trimming removed 5 bases from V and 10 bases from J; junction bases left unmatched: 13. This CDR3 spans 14 amino acids. CDR3 residues: CASSPRTGQPFYTF. The CDR3 nucleotides are TGTGCCAGCAGCCCAAGGACAGGTCAGCCCTTCTACACCTTC. Complete variable domain (other parts from reference TRBV11-3 and TRBJ1-2): EAGVVQSPRYKIIEKKQPVAFWCNPISGHNTLYWYLQNLGQGPELLIRYENEEAVDDSQLPKDRFSAERLKGVDSTLKIQPAELGDSAVYLCASSPRTGQPFYTFGSGTRLTVV.

This clone was recorded a few times. The chain uses TRBV6-8 and TRBJ2-2; tentatively, D is TRBD2 (5 bases). This CDR3 is 15 amino acids long. Trimming removed 5 bases from V and 7 bases from J, with 17 bases in between. CDR1 and CDR2 from the germline V gene are MNHGY and SAAAGT. Here the CDR3 DNA reads TGTGCCAGCAGTCCCTCGGCTAGCAGTGTCGGGGAGCTGTTTTTT. Its translation is CASSPSASSVGELFF.

The rearrangement links TRBV11-3 to TRBJ1-2, with D possibly TRBD1 on 5 matching bases. V was cut by 5 bases and J by 4 bases, with 14 bases left in between. CDR3 length equals 14 residues. In germline, CDR1 is SGHNT, CDR2 YENEEA. The CDR3 loop is CASSRPRQSYGYTF. The CDR3 bases are TGTGCCAGCAGCCGACCCCGACAGTCCTATGGCTACACCTTC.

V and J are TRBV9 and TRBJ1-2; D might be TRBD1 (6 bases). CDR1 and CDR2 (germline): SGDLS, YYNGEE. Trimming took 4 bases from V and 2 from J, leaving 9 bases between them. This CDR3 spans 13 amino acids. The CDR3 loop reads CASSLGQNYGYTF. As DNA, the CDR3 is TGTGCCAGCAGCCTGGGACAAAACTATGGCTACACCTTC. Based on the CDR3 plus reference TRBV9 and TRBJ1-2, the full variable domain is DSGVTQTPKHLITATGQRVTLRCSPRSGDLSVYWYQQSLDQGLQFLIQYYNGEERAKGNILERFSAQQFPDLHSELNLSSLELGDSALYFCASSLGQNYGYTFGSGTRLTVV.

The V call is TRBV1, the J call TRBJ1-2; no check of the table's D call, TRBD1, against the DNA was made. TRBV1 is reported as a pseudogene. The CDR3 is 18 residues long. This CDR3 reads CASSQPRDRIISTYGYTF. Written as DNA, the CDR3 is TGCGCCAGCAGCCAACCTAGGGACAGGATTATCTCCACCTATGGCTACACCTTC.

CDR3 nucleotide sequence: TGTGCCAGCTCACCACGGGGGAGTGTGGATCAGCCCCAGCATTTT. It codes for CASSPRGSVDQPQHF. The rearrangement joins TRBV18 to TRBJ1-5, with TRBD1 as a possible D gene (5 bases). Trimming pared 1 base from V and 5 bases from J, leaving 12 bases between. This CDR3 comprises 15 residues. Germline-derived CDR1 and CDR2 are KGHSH and LQKENI.

The genes are TRBV11-3 and TRBJ1-4, with 11 bases fitting TRBD1. Germline V gene data show CDR1 as SGHNT and CDR2 as YENEEA. The CDR3 is made up of 16 amino acids. J was trimmed by 5 bases and V by 3 bases; bases with no gene match: 5. Here the CDR3 reads CASSLRWTGGNEKLFF. The CDR3 DNA reads TGTGCCAGCAGCTTGAGATGGACAGGGGGCAATGAAAAACTGTTTTTT.

There are a few counts of this clone. V usage is TRBV11-3 and J usage is TRBJ2-3; 8 bases fit TRBD2. The CDR3 is made up of 17 amino acids. Germline V gene lookup returns CDR1 SGHNT and CDR2 YENEEA. Trimming removed 5 bases from V and 0 bases from J; junction bases left unmatched: 10. This CDR3 is CASSLARLASSTDTQYF. CDR3 bases: TGTGCCAGCAGCCTGGCGCGACTAGCGAGTAGCACAGATACGCAGTATTTT.

This clone was counted between two and nine times. The J gene is TRBJ1-1, the V gene TRBV6-8; D gene ambiguous. The CDR3 contains 17 residues. Trimming pared 2 bases from V and 1 base from J, leaving 17 bases between. Looked up from germline, CDR1 is MNHGY and CDR2 is SAAAGT. The CDR3 DNA is TGTGCCAGCAGTTACGAGGGTTTTGGATCTGGGAACACTGAAGCTTTCTTT. Its translation: CASSYEGFGSGNTEAFF.

For this clone: A junction boundary mismatches the germline segment, possibly from a read error. J is TRBJ1-3 and V is TRBV6-8; 10 positions match TRBD1. Germline V lookup: CDR1 MNHGY, CDR2 SAAAGT. The CDR3 totals 19 residues. CDR3 sequence: CAISADLGQGLSSGNTIYF. The CDR3 DNA reads as TGTGCCATCAGTGCAGACCTGGGACAGGGGTTGAGCTCTGGAAACACCATATATTTT.

The chain employs TRBV9 and TRBJ2-2, with 12 bases fitting TRBD2. The CDR3 runs to 18 residues. V shed 2 bases and J 2 bases; nucleotides not matched to a gene: 7. CDR1 SGDLS and CDR2 YYNGEE come from the germline V gene. As DNA, the CDR3 is TGTGCCAGCAGCGTCACTAGCGGGAGGCATGTTAACACCGGGGAGCTGTTTTTT. Its protein product is CASSVTSGRHVNTGELFF.

The sample holds a few counts of this clone. The read terminates 1 residue before the CDR3 end, so the remaining end is supplied by the germline J gene. The V and J genes are TRBV6-1 and TRBJ2-4, with D unresolved. V lost 1 base to trimming and J lost 1 base, with 5 bases between them. Germline CDR1 reads MNHNS; CDR2 reads SASEGT. The CDR3 sequence is 14 residues long. CDR3 region: CASSEGDAKNIQYF. The CDR3 DNA, read in part, is TGTGCCAGCAGTGAAGGGGATGCCAAAAACATTCAGTAC.

The chain has TRBV11-3 and TRBJ1-1; maybe TRBD1 (5 bases). CDR3 length: 14 amino acids. Deletions cut 4 bases from V and 4 bases from J, with 13 bases between. From germline, CDR1 is SGHNT and CDR2 YENEEA. The CDR3 coding sequence is TGTGCCAGCAGCTCGGCAGGGAGAGGCACTGAAGCTTTCTTT. This gives the protein CASSSAGRGTEAFF. Looking up the rest from reference TRBV11-3 and TRBJ1-1 gives the full variable domain: EAGVVQSPRYKIIEKKQPVAFWCNPISGHNTLYWYLQNLGQGPELLIRYENEEAVDDSQLPKDRFSAERLKGVDSTLKIQPAELGDSAVYLCASSSAGRGTEAFFGQGTRLTVV.

The genes are TRBV11-3 and TRBJ2-5, with D tentatively TRBD1 (5 bases). Trimming stripped 4 bases from V and 0 bases from J, with 12 bases between. CDR1 is SGHNT and CDR2 is YENEEA in the germline V gene. The CDR3 is 15 amino acids. Here the CDR3 reads CASSSSTAYQETQYF. The DNA for the CDR3 is TGTGCCAGCAGCTCGTCGACAGCCTACCAAGAGACCCAGTACTTC.

This clone has more than one count but fewer than ten. The J gene is TRBJ1-5, the V gene TRBV9; D perhaps matches TRBD1 (6 bases). Trimming cost V 0 bases and J 1 base, with 14 bases left between them. The CDR3 length is 17 residues. The germline gives CDR1 SGDLS, CDR2 YYNGEE. The CDR3 sequence is CASSVGPGGWSNQPQHF. The CDR3 region has the DNA TGTGCCAGCAGCGTAGGGCCTGGGGGCTGGAGCAATCAGCCCCAGCATTTT.